The 26 T cell receptor beta chains listed next were all sequenced from one sample in a study of tumor-infiltrating lymphocytes in primary liver carcinoma. It was unsorted whole blood that yielded blood RNA, and germline DNA was also extracted. Starting from approximately 500 ng of total RNA, TCR beta cDNA was produced with a primer in the constant region. Investigators got TCR beta libraries out of three nested multiplex PCR rounds, done with slightly modified ARM-PCR. The opening two PCR rounds, nine to eleven cycles each, paired TRBV1-TRBV30 forward primers with a C-beta reverse primer. One entry per CDR3 protein, called by TCRdb with MiXCR from the multiplex PCR reads. This sample has 330,000 or so distinct CDR3 sequences, with about 65% found just once. Sequencing was done on a sample of peripheral blood. These receptors were collected from a man between 40 and 49 years old with primary liver carcinoma and hepatitis B virus infection.

This clonotype was picked up many times. V is TRBV5-1 and J is TRBJ2-7; maybe TRBD2 (6 bases). Germline V lookup: CDR1 SGHRS, CDR2 YFSETQ. The CDR3 extends over 15 amino acids. The V gene lost 4 bases and the J gene lost 0 bases, with 14 bases spanning the gap. CDR3 sequence: CASSLLAGSSYEQYF. The DNA of the CDR3 is TGCGCCAGCAGCCTTCTCGCGGGGAGCTCCTACGAGCAGTACTTC.

The chain joins TRBV28 to TRBJ1-2; D not resolved. Trimming stripped 3 bases from V and 8 bases from J, with 16 bases between. In germline, CDR1 is MDHEN, CDR2 SYDVKM. This CDR3 is built from 14 residues. The CDR3 nucleotides are TGTGCCAGCAGTTTTGTCGGGCTTTCAGCGGGCTACACCTTC. Its translation is CASSFVGLSAGYTF.

This clonotype was recorded only once. V and J are TRBV11-2 and TRBJ1-3, with D perhaps matching TRBD1 (5 bases). Trimming shortened V by 1 base and J by 6 bases, and 19 bases separated the two germline ends. Germline V gene data show CDR1 as SGHAT and CDR2 as FQNNGV. There are 17 residues in the CDR3. CDR3 residues: CASSLVVPQGAVNTIYF. In DNA, the CDR3 is TGTGCCAGCAGCTTAGTTGTCCCTCAGGGCGCTGTAAACACCATATATTTT.

The chain couples TRBV4-1 to TRBJ1-4, with TRBD1 matching over 8 bases. This CDR3 is built from 18 residues. J lost 3 bases, V lost 0 bases, and 9 bases had no gene match. Germline assignment: CDR1 MGHRA and CDR2 YSYEKL. The CDR3 DNA reads as TGCGCCAGCAGCCAAGATCCCGTGGACAGGGTTCCTAATGAAAAACTGTTTTTT. Its protein product is CASSQDPVDRVPNEKLFF.

Comments on this clonotype: At one end, the junction sequence differs from germline, possibly due to a read error. V is TRBV12-3 or TRBV12-4 and J is TRBJ2-1; the match to TRBD2 covers 11 bases. The CDR3 is 15 residues long. CDR3 DNA: TGTGCTAGCAGGGAGACTAGCGGGAAATACAATGAGAAGTTCTTC. Amino acids: CASRETSGKYNEKFF.

The rearrangement links TRBV6-6 to TRBJ2-4; D gene uncertain. Germline V gives CDR1 MNHNY, CDR2 SVGAGI (reference sequence). The length of the CDR3 is 14 residues. Between the trimmed V and J ends, which lost 5 bases and 5 bases, there was a span of 13 bases. CDR3 in amino acids: CASSPHLAENIQYF. In nucleotides, the CDR3 is TGTGCCAGCAGTCCCCACCTCGCCGAAAACATTCAGTACTTC.

The V and J genes are TRBV19 and TRBJ2-7; 8 bases line up with TRBD1. The CDR3 covers 16 residues. In germline, CDR1 is LNHDA, CDR2 SQIVND (reference sequence). V lost 4 bases, J lost 2 bases, and 10 bases stayed unmatched. The CDR3 region is CASSREGDRLTYEQYF. CDR3 nucleotides: TGTGCCAGTAGTAGAGAGGGGGACAGGCTTACCTACGAGCAGTACTTC.

With respect to this clonotype: At one end, the junction sequence differs from germline, possibly due to a read error. V usage is TRBV10-3 and J usage is TRBJ2-5, with D tentatively TRBD2 (6 bases). This CDR3 is 15 amino acids long. Germline-derived CDR1 and CDR2 are ENHRY and SYGVKD. The CDR3: CAISGTDRGEEIQYF. The CDR3 DNA reads as TGTGCCATCAGTGGGACCGACCGCGGGGAAGAGATCCAGTACTTC.

J is TRBJ2-7 and V is TRBV7-9; D is possibly TRBD1 (6 bases). Germline-derived CDR1 and CDR2 are SEHNR and FQNEAQ (reference sequence). Trimming left V 5 bases short and J 4 bases short, with 9 bases between. The CDR3 length is 12 residues. In nucleotides, the CDR3 is TGTGCCAGCAGCCACGGACAGTACGAGCAGTACTTC. It codes for CASSHGQYEQYF. The full variable domain, in which reference TRBV7-9 and TRBJ2-7 provide the parts outside the CDR3, is DTGVSQNPRHKITKRGQNVTFRCDPISEHNRLYWYRQTLGQGPEFLTYFQNEAQLEKSRLLSDRFSAERPKGSFSTLEIQRTEQGDSAMYLCASSHGQYEQYFGPGTRLTVT.

Comment on this clonotype: Since a much larger clone is just one base distant, this may be a read error. The rearrangement joins TRBV5-5 to TRBJ1-5; 7 bases match TRBD1. The J call is uncertain, as TRBJ2-3 better fits the DNA end. The CDR3 is made up of 15 amino acids. Looked up from germline, CDR1 is SGHKS and CDR2 is YYEKEE (reference sequence). CDR3 sequence reads: CASSLERQGTQPQYF. The DNA for the CDR3 is TGTGCCAGCAGCTTAGAACGACAGGGAACTCAGCCCCAGTATTTT.

This clonotype was seen many times. The rearrangement uses TRBV4-1 and TRBJ2-7, with D tentatively TRBD2 (6 bases). Germline CDR1 MGHRA, CDR2 YSYEKL. The CDR3 totals 14 residues. The ends were cut back, 4 bases at V and 0 bases at J, with 10 bases in the middle. CDR3 DNA sequence: TGCGCCAGCAGCCCGGGGACTCTCTCCTACGAGCAGTACTTC. Its translation is CASSPGTLSYEQYF.

In regard to this clonotype: A read error may explain this, as a much larger clone is one base away. V is TRBV29-1 and J is TRBJ2-2, with TRBD2 identical over 10 bases. The length of the CDR3 is 15 residues. Germline V gives CDR1 SQVTM, CDR2 ANQGSEA. V shed 8 bases, J shed 0 bases, and the junction held 6 bases outside the gene matches. The CDR3 DNA reads as TGCAGCATGCAGGGACTAGCGCCGAACACCGGGGAGCTGTTTTTT. Amino acid sequence: CSMQGLAPNTGELFF.

About this clonotype itself: A much larger clone lies a single base off, so this may be a read error. The chain is built from TRBV30 and TRBJ2-1, with D unclear. Germline CDR1 reads GTSNPN; CDR2 reads SVGIG (reference sequence). V dropped 2 bases and J dropped 10 bases, with 9 bases sitting between them. The CDR3 consists of 11 residues. CDR3: CAWSISEEQFF. The DNA for the CDR3 is TGTGCCTGGAGTATCTCTGAGGAGCAGTTCTTC. Looking up the rest from reference TRBV30 and TRBJ2-1 gives the full variable domain: SQTIHQWPATLVQPVGSPLSLECTVEGTSNPNLYWYRQAAGRGLQLLFYSVGIGQISSEVPQNLSASRPQDRQFILSSKKLLLSDSGFYLCAWSISEEQFFGPGTRLTVL.

Remarks on this clonotype: Germline and junction disagree at one end, which may indicate a read error. The V and J genes are TRBV4-3 and TRBJ2-5, with D possibly matching TRBD2 (5 bases). CDR1 LGHNA and CDR2 YSLEER come from the germline V gene. This CDR3 has 15 residues. The CDR3 region is CANSPVALPWETQYF. CDR3 nucleotides: TGCGCCAACAGCCCTGTGGCCCTACCGTGGGAGACCCAATATTTC.

Comment on this clonotype: Just one base apart from a much larger clone, this may be a read error. The J gene is TRBJ2-1, the V gene TRBV6-2 or TRBV6-3, with TRBD2 as a possible D gene (5 bases). The CDR3 is made up of 16 amino acids. Trimming pared 3 bases from V and 5 bases from J, leaving 17 bases between. Germline V gene lookup returns CDR1 MNHEY and CDR2 SVGEGT. This CDR3 is CASSYQSGLPHNEQFF. The CDR3 coding sequence is TGTGCCAGCAGTTATCAGTCTGGACTTCCCCACAATGAGCAGTTCTTC.

Concerning this clonotype: A read error may produce the germline difference seen at one junction end. The J gene is TRBJ2-3, the V gene TRBV11-3; 12 bases agree with TRBD2. The CDR3 is made up of 17 amino acids. Germline assignment: CDR1 SGHNT and CDR2 YENEEA. CDR3 coding DNA: TGTGCCAGCAGCCGACGACTAGCGGGAGTCCAGACAGATACTCAGTATTTT. It translates to CASSRRLAGVQTDTQYF.

This clonotype was counted once. A much bigger clone sits one base away, suggesting this may be a read error. V and J are TRBV4-3 and TRBJ1-4, with D perhaps TRBD1 (5 bases). The CDR3 contains 14 residues. The V gene's germline CDR1 is LGHNA and CDR2 YSLEER. As DNA, the CDR3 is TGCGCCAGCAACCAAGCTGTCAGGGACGAAAAACTGTTTTTT. Its protein is CASNQAVRDEKLFF.

V and J are TRBV11-2 and TRBJ2-7; TRBD2 agrees at 7 bases. This CDR3 comprises 15 residues. Germline CDR1 is SGHAT and CDR2 is FQNNGV. CDR3 sequence (DNA): TGTGCAAACAGCCAACTAGCGCTTAGCTCCTACGAGCAGTACTTC. Residues: CANSQLALSSYEQYF.

Regarding this clonotype: A much larger clone lies one base from this, so it may be a read error. This chain uses TRBV12-3 or TRBV12-4 with TRBJ2-2; 10 positions agree with TRBD2. CDR3 size: 15 residues. For the CDR3, the DNA is TGTGCCAGCAGCCAGCGGGAGGGGAACACCGGGGAGATGTTTTTT. Translating it yields CASSQREGNTGEMFF.

The chain links TRBV5-5 to TRBJ2-2, with D tentatively TRBD2 (5 bases). V was shortened by 1 base and J by 5 bases, with 24 bases between the two germline ends. The CDR3 length is 19 residues. Germline assignment: CDR1 SGHKS and CDR2 YYEKEE (reference sequence). The CDR3 nucleotides are TGTGCCAGCAGCTTGAATATCCTAGCTGGAGTAATAGGGACCGGGGAGCTGTTTTTT. It specifies CASSLNILAGVIGTGELFF.

This clonotype is a singleton in its sample. It may be a read error: a sequence one base away is much more abundant. The chain uses TRBV10-3 and TRBJ1-1; D unresolved. Germline V gives CDR1 ENHRY, CDR2 SYGVKD. The V end lost 3 bases, the J end lost 7 bases, and 15 bases lay between the germline ends. CDR3 length: 14 residues. The CDR3 region is CAISEVGRTIEAFF. The CDR3 DNA reads TGTGCCATCAGTGAAGTGGGAAGAACCATTGAAGCTTTCTTT.

This clonotype occurred once. The V and J genes are TRBV29-1 and TRBJ1-1; D gene uncertain. The CDR3 has 13 residues. Germline loops: CDR1 SQVTM, CDR2 ANQGSEA. CDR3 loop: CGSSEGGGTEAFF. The DNA of the CDR3 is TGCGGCTCCTCCGAGGGAGGAGGCACTGAAGCTTTCTTT.

CDR3 nucleotides: TGTGTCAACAGCCGATTTGGGGGATATGAGACCCAGTACTTC. Amino acid sequence: CVNSRFGGYETQYF. J is TRBJ2-5 and V is TRBV11-2; D tentatively fits TRBD1 or TRBD2 (5 bases each). Germline CDR1 and CDR2: SGHAT and FQNNGV. The CDR3 spans 14 residues.

Note on this clonotype: The CDR3 ends on some other residue instead of the conserved phenylalanine or tryptophan, so this is likely a read error. The gene calls are TRBV11-3 and TRBJ2-7, with D uncertain. The CDR3 spans 15 residues. CDR1 and CDR2 (germline): SGHNT, YENEEA. CDR3 bases: TGTGTCAGCAGCTATAAAAGACGTCTCCGTCCCGAGCAGTACCTC. Protein: CVSSYKRRLRPEQYL.

Of note for this clonotype: It may be a read error: a sequence one base away is much more abundant. V gene TRBV7-9 combines with J gene TRBJ1-1; D is undetermined. Germline CDR1 reads SEHNR; CDR2 reads FQNEAQ (reference sequence). Between the trimmed V and J ends, which lost 4 bases and 8 bases, there was a span of 8 bases. The length of the CDR3 is 11 residues. CDR3 region: CASSSHIEAFF. The CDR3 DNA follows: TGTGCCAGCAGCTCACATATCGAAGCTTTCTTT.

Note on this clonotype: A much larger clone sits a single nucleotide away, making a read error possible. The V gene is TRBV29-1, the J gene TRBJ2-7, with 8 bases identical to TRBD2. V dropped 6 bases and J dropped 8; count of bases not matched to a gene: 6. CDR3 length equals 11 residues. Looked up from germline, CDR1 is SQVTM and CDR2 is ANQGSEA. CDR3 nucleotides: TGCAGCGTCGGGGGGGGGAGAAAGCAGTACTTC. It codes for CSVGGGRKQYF.